A single sample is the source of the 10 T cell receptor beta chains below, sequenced in a study of shared clonotypes between healthy human individuals. The naive CD8 fraction comprised CD45RO-negative cells positively selected for CCR7 and excluded terminally differentiated effector memory CD45RA+ cells. The protocol was immunoSEQ multiplex PCR, while the TCRdb copy is restricted to in-frame clones and leaves out a portion. This sample has 2 million to 2.5 million clones, with about 95% found just once. Sequenced input: naive CD8+ T cells sorted from blood. These receptors were obtained from a man aged 18 to 30 in good health.

Turning to this clone: Other nucleotide sequences from this sample produce the same CDR3. The J gene is TRBJ2-7, the V gene TRBV6-5, with 9 nucleotides matching TRBD1. The germline gives CDR1 MNHEY, CDR2 SVGAGI. The CDR3 has 16 amino acids. Trimming took 0 bases from V and 1 from J; bases not matched to a gene: 4. The CDR3 DNA reads TGTGCCAGCAGTTACTCCACAGGGGGCGTTTCCTACGAGCAGTACTTC. It is translated as CASSYSTGGVSYEQYF.

Worth noting for this clone: The same CDR3 also results from other DNA sequences found in this sample. The chain combines TRBV29-1 with TRBJ2-3; D remains unclear. This CDR3 is 12 amino acids long. Germline CDR1 reads SQVTM; CDR2 reads ANQGSEA. The V end lost 0 bases, the J end lost 2 bases, and 3 bases lay between the germline ends. The CDR3 DNA reads as TGCAGCGTTGAAGACACCACAGATACGCAGTATTTT. It encodes CSVEDTTDTQYF.

The rearrangement links TRBV5-3 to TRBJ2-3; TRBD2 aligns across 10 bases. TRBV5-3 is identified as an open reading frame with a role that is uncertain. V shed 3 bases, J shed 10 bases, and the junction held 11 bases outside the gene matches. This CDR3 has 15 amino acids. The CDR3, as DNA: TGTGCCAGAAGCTCGGAGGCTAGCGGGAGTTTGCCGCAGTATTTT. Translated, it gives CARSSEASGSLPQYF.

The gene calls are TRBV5-6 and TRBJ1-5, with D unresolved. This CDR3 has 18 residues. The germline V and J ends were trimmed by 0 bases and 3 bases, with 19 bases remaining between them. Germline lookup yields CDR1 SGHDT and CDR2 YYEEEE. This chain's CDR3 is CASSLAGREGRDNQPQHF. The CDR3 DNA reads TGTGCCAGCAGCTTGGCTGGAAGGGAGGGAAGGGACAATCAGCCCCAGCATTTT.

This chain joins TRBV21-1 and TRBJ2-2; TRBD1 is taken as the D call from the table, unchecked against the DNA. TRBV21-1 is a known pseudogene. This CDR3 has 13 residues. The CDR3 reads CASSGPNTGELFF. CDR3 DNA: TGTGCCAGCAGCGGGCCGAACACCGGGGAGCTGTTTTTT.

The V gene is TRBV9, the J gene TRBJ2-7; a possible D gene is TRBD2 (5 bases). Germline assignment: CDR1 SGDLS and CDR2 YYNGEE. Trimming pared 0 bases from V and 3 bases from J, leaving 13 bases between. The CDR3 consists of 15 residues. The CDR3, as DNA: TGTGCCAGCAGCGTAGGCGGTAGCGAGGTCTACGAGCAGTACTTC. Its protein product is CASSVGGSEVYEQYF.

This clone has just a few counts. At one boundary the junction diverges from the germline segment, which might be a read error. The rearrangement links TRBV2 to TRBJ1-3, with a possible D match to TRBD1 (5 bases). The CDR3 consists of 14 residues. CDR1 is SNHLY, CDR2 FYNNEI, per germline. The CDR3, as DNA: TGTGCCAGCAAGGTCAGGGACTCTGGAAACACCATATACTTT. Translated: CASKVRDSGNTIYF.

The rearrangement uses TRBV19 and TRBJ2-1, with TRBD2 matching 7 bases. Trimming at V came to 2 bases and at J to 9 bases, leaving 10 bases not matched to a gene. Germline assignment: CDR1 LNHDA and CDR2 SQIVND (reference sequence). The CDR3 consists of 15 residues. CDR3 region: CASSISGGSNSEQFF. The CDR3 DNA reads as TGTGCCAGTAGTATATCCGGCGGGAGCAACAGTGAGCAGTTCTTC.

The V gene is TRBV19, the J gene TRBJ2-2, with 8 bases fitting TRBD2. The CDR3 is made up of 20 amino acids. Germline CDR1 and CDR2: LNHDA and SQIVND (reference sequence). V was pared by 3 bases and J by 5 bases, with 20 bases of the junction left unmatched. In nucleotides, the CDR3 is TGTGCCAGTAGTATGTCGGCCCTAATCACTAGCGGTTCTACAACCGGGGAGCTGTTTTTT. The encoded protein is CASSMSALITSGSTTGELFF.

The chain joins TRBV2 to TRBJ1-5, with a weak D call TRBD1 (5 bases). The V end lost 3 bases, the J end lost 0 bases, and 12 bases lay between the germline ends. The CDR3 is 16 amino acids. Germline CDR1 and CDR2: SNHLY and FYNNEI. CDR3 loop: CASSEGPAYSNQPQHF. Here the CDR3 DNA reads TGTGCCAGCAGTGAGGGGCCCGCTTATAGCAATCAGCCCCAGCATTTT.